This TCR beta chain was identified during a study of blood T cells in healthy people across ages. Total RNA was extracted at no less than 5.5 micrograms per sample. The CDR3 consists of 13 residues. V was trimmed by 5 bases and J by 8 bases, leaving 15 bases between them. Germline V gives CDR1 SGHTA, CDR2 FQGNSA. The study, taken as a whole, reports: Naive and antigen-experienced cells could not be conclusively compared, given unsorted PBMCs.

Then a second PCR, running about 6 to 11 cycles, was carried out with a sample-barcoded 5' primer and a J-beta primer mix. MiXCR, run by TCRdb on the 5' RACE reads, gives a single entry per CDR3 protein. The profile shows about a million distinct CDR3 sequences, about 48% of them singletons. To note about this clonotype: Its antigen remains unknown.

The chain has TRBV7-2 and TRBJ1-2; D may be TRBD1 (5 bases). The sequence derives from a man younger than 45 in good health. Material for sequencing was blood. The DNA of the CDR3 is TGTGCCAGCAGCGTAAAGGGGTTTCAAGGCTACACCTTC. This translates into CASSVKGFQGYTF.